This T cell receptor beta chain was identified in a study of OX40 agonist ivuxolimab in advanced cancers. At the level of the study: Ivuxolimab, an antibody acting as an agonist of OX40 (CD134), was used to treat patients.

The table came from immunoSEQ multiplex PCR; TCRdb's copy has only in-frame clones and leaves some out. The sample has roughly 80,000 clones; around four fifths are singletons. Study-level points and caveats: At 0.1 to 3.0 mg/kg and by week 6, clonal expansion occurred in CD4+ and CD8+ blood T cells.

Baseline, cycle 4 day 1, and cycle 7 day 1 were the blood sampling points. On this clone itself: Its antigen is not known.

V gave up 5 bases and J gave up 5 bases, with 21 bases separating them. The CDR3 contains 16 residues. In germline, CDR1 is SEHNR, CDR2 FQNEAQ (reference sequence). The gene calls are TRBV7-9 and TRBJ1-2, with D possibly matching TRBD1 (6 bases). The source of this sequence is an adult with an advanced solid tumor such as melanoma, head and neck, liver or kidney cancer. This material consisted of CD4+ or CD8+ T cells sorted from blood, taken in a trial of the OX40 agonist ivuxolimab. CDR3 region: CASSIPNGGGSYGYTF. The CDR3 DNA reads TGTGCCAGCAGCATACCCAATGGAGGGGGGTCTTATGGCTACACCTTC.